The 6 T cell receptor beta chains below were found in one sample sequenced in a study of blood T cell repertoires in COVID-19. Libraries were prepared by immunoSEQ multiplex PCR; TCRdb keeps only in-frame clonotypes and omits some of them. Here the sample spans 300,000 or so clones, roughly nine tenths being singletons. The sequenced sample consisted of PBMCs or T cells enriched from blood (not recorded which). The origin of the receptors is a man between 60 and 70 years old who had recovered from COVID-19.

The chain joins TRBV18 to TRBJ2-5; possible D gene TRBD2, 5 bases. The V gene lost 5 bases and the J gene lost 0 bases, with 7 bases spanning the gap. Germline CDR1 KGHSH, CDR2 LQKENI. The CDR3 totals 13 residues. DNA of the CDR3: TGTGCCAGCTCATCCGGGAACCAAGAGACCCAGTACTTC. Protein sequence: CASSSGNQETQYF.

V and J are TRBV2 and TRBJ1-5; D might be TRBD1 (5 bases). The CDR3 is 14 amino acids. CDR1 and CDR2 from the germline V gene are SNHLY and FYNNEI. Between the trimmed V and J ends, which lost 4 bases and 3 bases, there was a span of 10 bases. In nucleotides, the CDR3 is TGTGCCAGCAGTGGACAGATTCTCAATCAGCCCCAGCATTTT. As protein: CASSGQILNQPQHF.

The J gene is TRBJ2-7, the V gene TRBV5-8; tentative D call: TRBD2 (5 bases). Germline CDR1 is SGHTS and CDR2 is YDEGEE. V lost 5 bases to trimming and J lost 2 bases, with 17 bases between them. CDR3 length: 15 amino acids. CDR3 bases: TGTGCCAGCAGTAGACGGGGTCGTCCGACCTACGAGCAGTACTTC. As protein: CASSRRGRPTYEQYF. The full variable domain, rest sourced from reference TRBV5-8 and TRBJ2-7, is EAGVTQSPTHLIKTRGQQATLRCSPISGHTSVYWYQQALGLGLQFLLWYDEGEERNRGNFPPRFSGRQFPNYSSELNVNALELEDSALYLCASSRRGRPTYEQYFGPGTRLTVT.

Written as DNA, the CDR3 is TGTGCCAGCAGCCAACTAGCGGGAGGACGGGCAGATACGCAGTATTTT. Its translation: CASSQLAGGRADTQYF. The chain employs TRBV11-3 and TRBJ2-3; 12 positions match TRBD2. Germline CDR1 and CDR2: SGHNT and YENEEA. This CDR3 is 16 amino acids long. V lost 5 bases, J lost 4 bases, and 7 bases stayed unmatched.

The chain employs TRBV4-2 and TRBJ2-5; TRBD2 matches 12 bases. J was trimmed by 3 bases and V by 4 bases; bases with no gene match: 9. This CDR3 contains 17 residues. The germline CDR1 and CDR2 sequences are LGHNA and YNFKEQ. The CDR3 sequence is CASSPSPSGRAKETQYF. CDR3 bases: TGTGCCAGCAGCCCAAGCCCTAGCGGGAGGGCCAAAGAGACCCAGTACTTC.

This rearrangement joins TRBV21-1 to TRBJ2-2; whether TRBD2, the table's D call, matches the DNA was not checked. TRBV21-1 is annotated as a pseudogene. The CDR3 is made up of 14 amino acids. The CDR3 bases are TGTGCCAGCAGCCCCCAACTCATCGGCGGGGAGCTGTTTTTT. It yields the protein CASSPQLIGGELFF.